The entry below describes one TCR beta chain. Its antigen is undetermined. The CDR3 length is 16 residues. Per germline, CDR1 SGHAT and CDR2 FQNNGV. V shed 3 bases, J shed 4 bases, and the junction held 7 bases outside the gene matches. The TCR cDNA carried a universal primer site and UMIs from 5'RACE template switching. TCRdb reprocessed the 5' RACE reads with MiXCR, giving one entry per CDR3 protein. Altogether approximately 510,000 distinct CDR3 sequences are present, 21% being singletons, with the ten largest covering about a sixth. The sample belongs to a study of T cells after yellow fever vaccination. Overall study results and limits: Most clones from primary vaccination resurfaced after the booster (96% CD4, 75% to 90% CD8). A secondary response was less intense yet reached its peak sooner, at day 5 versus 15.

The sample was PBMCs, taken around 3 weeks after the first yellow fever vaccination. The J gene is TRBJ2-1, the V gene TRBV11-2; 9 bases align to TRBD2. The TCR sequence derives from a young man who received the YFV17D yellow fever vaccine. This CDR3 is CASSFHSGGYYNEQFF. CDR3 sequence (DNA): TGTGCCAGCAGCTTCCATAGCGGGGGATATTACAATGAGCAGTTCTTC. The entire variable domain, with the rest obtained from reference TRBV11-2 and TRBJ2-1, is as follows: EAGVAQSPRYKIIEKRQSVAFWCNPISGHATLYWYQQILGQGPKLLIQFQNNGVVDDSQLPKDRFSAERLKGVDSTLKIQPAKLEDSAVYLCASSFHSGGYYNEQFFGPGTRLTVL.